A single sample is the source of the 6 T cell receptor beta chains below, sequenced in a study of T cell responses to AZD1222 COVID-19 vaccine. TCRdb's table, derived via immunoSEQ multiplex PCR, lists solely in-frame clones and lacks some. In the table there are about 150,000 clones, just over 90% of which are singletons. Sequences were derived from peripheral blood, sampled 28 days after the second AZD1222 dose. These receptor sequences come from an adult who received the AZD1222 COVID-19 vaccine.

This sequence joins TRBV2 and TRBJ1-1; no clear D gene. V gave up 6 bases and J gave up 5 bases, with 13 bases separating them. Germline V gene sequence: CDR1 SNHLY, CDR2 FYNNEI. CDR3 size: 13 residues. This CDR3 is CASSEGPGTEAFF. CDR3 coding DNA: TGTGCCAGCAGCGAGGGCCCGGGGACTGAAGCTTTCTTT.

CDR3 in DNA: TGTGCCAGCAGTGAAGGAGGCAGGGGGAGCAATCAGCCCCAGCATTTT. This translates into CASSEGGRGSNQPQHF. The chain carries TRBV2 and TRBJ1-5; 7 bases map to TRBD1. The V gene's germline CDR1 is SNHLY and CDR2 FYNNEI. V lost 1 base, J lost 1 base, and 4 bases stayed unmatched. This CDR3 region has 16 residues.

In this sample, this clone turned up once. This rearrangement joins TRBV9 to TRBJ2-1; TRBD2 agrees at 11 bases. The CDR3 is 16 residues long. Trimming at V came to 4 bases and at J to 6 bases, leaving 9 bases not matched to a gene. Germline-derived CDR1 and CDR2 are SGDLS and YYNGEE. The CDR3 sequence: CASSLTGTSGFNEQFF. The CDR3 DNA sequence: TGTGCCAGCAGCCTTACCGGGACTAGCGGTTTCAATGAGCAGTTCTTC. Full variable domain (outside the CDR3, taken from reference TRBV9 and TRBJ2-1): DSGVTQTPKHLITATGQRVTLRCSPRSGDLSVYWYQQSLDQGLQFLIQYYNGEERAKGNILERFSAQQFPDLHSELNLSSLELGDSALYFCASSLTGTSGFNEQFFGPGTRLTVL.

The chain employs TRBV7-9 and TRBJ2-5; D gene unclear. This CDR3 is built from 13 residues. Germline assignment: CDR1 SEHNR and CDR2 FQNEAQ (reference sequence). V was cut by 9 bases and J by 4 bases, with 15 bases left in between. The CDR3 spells CASRPQVGETQYF. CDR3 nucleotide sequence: TGTGCCAGTCGACCTCAGGTGGGAGAGACCCAGTACTTC.

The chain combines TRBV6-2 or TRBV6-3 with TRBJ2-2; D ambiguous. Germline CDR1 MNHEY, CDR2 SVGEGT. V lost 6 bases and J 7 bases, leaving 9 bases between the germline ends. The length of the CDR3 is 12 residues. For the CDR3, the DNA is TGTGCCAGCAGCCTTAGTTTCGGGGAGCTGTTTTTT. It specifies CASSLSFGELFF.

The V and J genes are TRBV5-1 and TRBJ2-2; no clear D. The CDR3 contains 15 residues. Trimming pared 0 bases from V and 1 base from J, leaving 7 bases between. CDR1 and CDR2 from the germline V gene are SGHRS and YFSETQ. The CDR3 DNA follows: TGCGCCAGCAGCTTGGCAGTTCGGAACACCGGGGAGCTGTTTTTT. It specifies CASSLAVRNTGELFF.